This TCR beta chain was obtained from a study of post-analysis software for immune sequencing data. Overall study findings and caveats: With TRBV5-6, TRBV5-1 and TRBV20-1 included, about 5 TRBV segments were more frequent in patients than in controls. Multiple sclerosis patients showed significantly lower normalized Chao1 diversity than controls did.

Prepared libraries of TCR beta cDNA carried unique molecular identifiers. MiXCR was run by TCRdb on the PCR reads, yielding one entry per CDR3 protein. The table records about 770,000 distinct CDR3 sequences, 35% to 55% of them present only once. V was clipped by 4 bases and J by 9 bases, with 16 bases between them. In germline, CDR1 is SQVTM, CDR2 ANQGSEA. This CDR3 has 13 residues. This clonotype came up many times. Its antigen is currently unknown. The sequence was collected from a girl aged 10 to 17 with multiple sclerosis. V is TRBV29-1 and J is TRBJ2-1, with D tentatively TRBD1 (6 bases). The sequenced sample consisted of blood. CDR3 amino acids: CSVGGGVLGEQFF. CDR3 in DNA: TGCAGCGTTGGAGGGGGAGTTCTTGGTGAGCAGTTCTTC.